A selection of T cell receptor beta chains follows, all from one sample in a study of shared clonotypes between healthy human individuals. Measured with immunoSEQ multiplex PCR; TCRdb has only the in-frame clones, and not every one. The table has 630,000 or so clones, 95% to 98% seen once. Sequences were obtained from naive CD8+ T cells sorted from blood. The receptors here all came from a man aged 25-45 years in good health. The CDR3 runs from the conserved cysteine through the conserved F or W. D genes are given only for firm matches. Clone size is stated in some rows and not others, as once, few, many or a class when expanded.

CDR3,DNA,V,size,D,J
CASSLGGRQYNEQFF,TGTGCCAGCAGCTTAGGGGGAAGACAGTACAATGAGCAGTTCTTC,TRBV7-8,.,.,TRBJ2-1
CASRPAGGSSYNEQFF,TGTGCCAGCCGGCCAGCGGGAGGTTCATCCTACAATGAGCAGTTCTTC,TRBV2,.,TRBD2,TRBJ2-1
CASQGGFAEAFF,TGTGCCAGTCAAGGGGGTTTCGCTGAAGCTTTCTTT,TRBV5-6,.,.,TRBJ1-1
CASSFGDEQFF,TGTGCCAGCAGTTTTGGGGATGAGCAGTTCTTC,TRBV27,.,.,TRBJ2-1
CAWGTGLEKLFF,TGTGCCTGGGGGACAGGCCTCGAAAAACTGTTTTTT,TRBV30,.,TRBD1,TRBJ1-4
CATSRGLAGQNEQFF,TGTGCCACCAGCAGGGGACTAGCGGGCCAAAATGAGCAGTTCTTC,TRBV15,.,TRBD2,TRBJ2-1
CASSRREGLDEQYF,TGTGCCAGCAGCCGACGGGAAGGGTTGGACGAGCAGTACTTC,TRBV11-3,once,.,TRBJ2-7
CASSPNDRGKTEAFF,TGTGCCAGCAGCCCCAACGACAGGGGGAAGACTGAAGCTTTCTTT,TRBV11-2,.,TRBD1,TRBJ1-1
CAISEEVGTEAFF,TGTGCCATCAGTGAGGAGGTCGGGACTGAAGCTTTCTTT,TRBV10-3,once,.,TRBJ1-1
CASFDREASSYNEQFF,TGCGCCAGCTTCGATCGGGAGGCCAGCTCCTACAATGAGCAGTTCTTC,TRBV5-1,.,TRBD2,TRBJ2-1
CSAKPGSEWDTQYF,TGCAGCGCAAAACCGGGCTCGGAATGGGATACGCAGTATTTT,TRBV29-1,.,.,TRBJ2-3
CASSFSLAPYNEQFF,TGTGCCAGCAGTTTCAGCCTAGCTCCCTACAATGAGCAGTTCTTC,TRBV28,.,.,TRBJ2-1
CASSAGNYGYTF,TGTGCCAGCAGTGCAGGGAACTATGGCTACACCTTC,TRBV2,.,.,TRBJ1-2
CSVTDKNTGELFF,TGCAGCGTGACTGACAAGAACACCGGGGAGCTGTTTTTT,TRBV29-1,.,.,TRBJ2-2
CASTLGRETQYF,TGTGCCAGCACCTTAGGTAGAGAGACCCAGTACTTC,TRBV7-8,.,.,TRBJ2-5
CASSPEDGLSSYNEQFF,TGTGCCAGCTCACCAGAGGACGGATTAAGCTCCTACAATGAGCAGTTCTTC,TRBV18,.,.,TRBJ2-1
CASGPGTGGLRQETQYF,TGTGCTAGTGGTCCTGGGACAGGGGGCCTTCGGCAGGAGACCCAGTACTTC,TRBV12-5,.,TRBD1,TRBJ2-5
CASRQGVEQYF,TGTGCCAGCAGACAGGGGGTTGAGCAGTACTTC,TRBV25-1,.,TRBD1,TRBJ2-7
CASSVWADPSYEQYF,TGTGCCAGCAGCGTATGGGCTGACCCCAGCTACGAGCAGTACTTC,TRBV9,.,.,TRBJ2-7
CASTESGLVHNEQYF,TGTGCCAGCACCGAATCGGGACTAGTTCACAACGAGCAGTACTTC,TRBV7-9,.,TRBD2,TRBJ2-7
CASSQDRGHGELFF,TGCGCCAGCAGCCAAGACAGGGGGCATGGGGAGCTGTTTTTT,TRBV4-1,.,TRBD1,TRBJ2-2
CSVVDLGLNTEAFF,TGCAGCGTTGTGGACCTGGGGTTGAACACTGAAGCTTTCTTT,TRBV29-1,.,.,TRBJ1-1
CASSWGQGYGYTF,TGTGCCAGCAGTTGGGGACAGGGGTATGGCTACACCTTC,TRBV6-5,.,TRBD1,TRBJ1-2
CASSSGYGYTF,TGTGCCAGCAGTTCAGGGTATGGCTACACCTTC,TRBV6-5,few,.,TRBJ1-2
CSVWSLEGEVFF,TGCAGCGTTTGGTCCTTAGAGGGGGAGGTGTTTTTT,TRBV29-1,.,.,TRBJ2-2
CASGRMNTEAFF,TGTGCCAGCGGACGGATGAACACTGAAGCTTTCTTT,TRBV25-1,.,.,TRBJ1-1
CASSVGPPTYNEQFF,TGTGCCAGCAGTGTAGGCCCCCCCACCTACAATGAGCAGTTCTTC,TRBV25-1,.,.,TRBJ2-1
CASSQDRLASTDTQYF,TGCGCCAGCAGCCAAGATAGGCTAGCCAGCACAGATACGCAGTATTTT,TRBV4-3,.,.,TRBJ2-3
CAVSEFGDEQYF,TGTGCCGTCAGTGAGTTTGGCGACGAGCAGTACTTC,TRBV10-3,.,.,TRBJ2-7
CASQSGAAGSYNEQFF,TGTGCCAGCCAGTCGGGCGCGGCGGGATCCTACAATGAGCAGTTCTTC,TRBV7-9,once,.,TRBJ2-1
CASGPSGQETQYF,TGTGCTAGTGGCCCTAGCGGTCAAGAGACCCAGTACTTC,TRBV12-5,.,TRBD2,TRBJ2-5
CASEDLGASLISGANVLTF,TGTGCCAGCGAGGACTTAGGGGCCTCATTAATCTCTGGGGCCAACGTCCTGACTTTC,TRBV2,.,.,TRBJ2-6
CASSLVGTAYEQYF,TGTGCCAGCAGCTTAGTCGGGACAGCATACGAGCAGTACTTC,TRBV11-2,.,TRBD1,TRBJ2-7
CASSLPGQYNEQFF,TGTGCCAGCAGCTTACCTGGACAGTACAATGAGCAGTTCTTC,TRBV7-9,.,.,TRBJ2-1
CASSRRQSNEKLFF,TGTGCCAGCAGCCGAAGACAGAGTAATGAAAAACTGTTTTTT,TRBV14,.,.,TRBJ1-4
CASSRRQGGMYEQYF,TGTGCCAGCAGCCGGAGACAGGGCGGGATGTACGAGCAGTACTTC,TRBV7-9,.,.,TRBJ2-7
CASSHITSYNEQFF,TGCGCCAGCAGCCATATTACCTCCTACAATGAGCAGTTCTTC,TRBV4-3,.,.,TRBJ2-1
CATSTDGSSGNTIYF,TGTGCCACGTCAACGGACGGGAGCTCTGGAAACACCATATATTTT,TRBV7-9,.,.,TRBJ1-3
CASSLGRGADGYTF,TGTGCCAGCAGCTTAGGCCGGGGGGCTGATGGCTACACCTTC,TRBV13,.,.,TRBJ1-2
CASSQHRGNTEAFF,TGTGCCAGCAGTCAACACCGGGGGAACACTGAAGCTTTCTTT,TRBV6-1,.,.,TRBJ1-1
CASSEAGGREQYF,TGTGCCAGCAGTGAAGCAGGAGGGCGCGAGCAGTACTTC,TRBV6-1,.,.,TRBJ2-7
CASSEWGLAGRSYEQYF,TGTGCCAGCAGTGAATGGGGGCTAGCGGGACGGTCCTACGAGCAGTACTTC,TRBV6-1,once,TRBD2,TRBJ2-7
CASSLPGRGNTEAFF,TGTGCCAGCAGCTTGCCAGGGAGGGGGAACACTGAAGCTTTCTTT,TRBV7-9,.,.,TRBJ1-1
CASSHGTSGSNEQFF,TGTGCCAGCAGTCACGGGACTAGCGGGAGCAATGAGCAGTTCTTC,TRBV27,.,TRBD2,TRBJ2-1
CASSPGTSGYEQYF,TGTGCCAGTAGTCCCGGGACTAGCGGTTACGAGCAGTACTTC,TRBV19,.,TRBD2,TRBJ2-7